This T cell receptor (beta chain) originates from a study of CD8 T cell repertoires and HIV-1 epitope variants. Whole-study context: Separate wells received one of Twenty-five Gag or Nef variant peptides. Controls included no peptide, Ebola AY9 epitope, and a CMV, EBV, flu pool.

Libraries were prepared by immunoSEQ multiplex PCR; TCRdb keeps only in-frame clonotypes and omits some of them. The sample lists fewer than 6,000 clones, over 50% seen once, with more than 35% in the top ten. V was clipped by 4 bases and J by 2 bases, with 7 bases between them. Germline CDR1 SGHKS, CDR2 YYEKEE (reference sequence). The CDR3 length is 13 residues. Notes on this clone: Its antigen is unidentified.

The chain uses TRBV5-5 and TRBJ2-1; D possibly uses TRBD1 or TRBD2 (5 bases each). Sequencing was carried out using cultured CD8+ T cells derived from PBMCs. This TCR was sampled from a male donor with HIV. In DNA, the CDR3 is TGTGCCAGCAGCCTGGGACCCTACAATGAGCAGTTCTTC. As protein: CASSLGPYNEQFF.